One and the same sample provided the 21 T cell receptor beta chains below, sequenced in a study of CD8 T cells in ankylosing spondylitis. Findings and limits, study-wide: What appeared characteristic of ankylosing spondylitis blood was a TCR beta motif of 7 or 8 highly homologous variants.

In TCRdb, the 5' RACE reads were re-called with MiXCR into one record per CDR3 protein. Here the sample spans 800,000 to 900,000 distinct CDR3 sequences, about an eighth being singletons. Antigens for these TCRs are unknown. The sequenced sample consisted of blood, either unsorted or a sorted T cell fraction (not recorded which). The source of these receptors is a male donor with ankylosing spondylitis.

This clonotype was detected only a few times. The chain uses TRBV6-5 and TRBJ2-7; TRBD1 matches 7 bases. CDR1 MNHEY and CDR2 SVGAGI come from the germline V gene. The CDR3 totals 12 residues. V shed 6 bases and J 6 bases; nucleotides not matched to a gene: 5. CDR3 amino acids: CASRHRGSEQYF. CDR3 coding DNA: TGTGCCAGCAGACACAGGGGTTCCGAGCAGTACTTC.

This clonotype was seen only a few times. V usage is TRBV7-2 and J usage is TRBJ2-6; 7 bases agree with TRBD1. The CDR3 spans 15 residues. CDR1 SGHTA and CDR2 FQGNSA come from the germline V gene. Losses at the gene ends were 4 bases for V and 2 bases for J; bases not matched to a gene: 2. The DNA of the CDR3 is TGTGCCAGCAGCTCGGGACAGCCTGGGGCCAACGTCCTGACTTTC. It codes for CASSSGQPGANVLTF.

The rearrangement links TRBV5-1 to TRBJ2-4; D is unresolved. The CDR3 spans 13 residues. Trimming stripped 1 base from V and 11 bases from J, with 13 bases between. Germline CDR1 is SGHRS and CDR2 is YFSETQ. DNA for the CDR3: TGCGCCAGCAGCTTGATGGCAGAAACCTTTCAGTACTTC. Amino acid sequence: CASSLMAETFQYF.

The chain joins TRBV27 to TRBJ1-2; D gene ambiguous. The CDR3 length is 16 residues. Trimming cost V 6 bases and J 0 bases, with 17 bases left between them. Germline assignment: CDR1 MNHEY and CDR2 SMNVEV (reference sequence). In nucleotides, the CDR3 is TGTGCCAGCAGCCGAATCCTGACCGGGACTAACTATGGCTACACCTTC. This codes for CASSRILTGTNYGYTF.

Only a few counts were recorded for this clonotype. The rearrangement joins TRBV7-9 to TRBJ1-5; perhaps TRBD1 as D (5 bases). Trimming took 1 base from V and 8 from J, leaving 12 bases between them. The length of the CDR3 is 14 residues. From germline, CDR1 is SEHNR and CDR2 FQNEAQ (reference sequence). As DNA, the CDR3 is TGTGCCAGCAGCTTAGGTGGGGGTATCGAGCCCCAGCATTTT. Amino acid sequence: CASSLGGGIEPQHF.

The gene calls are TRBV19 and TRBJ2-1; D not resolved. The CDR3 sequence is 16 residues long. CDR1 is LNHDA and CDR2 is SQIVND in the germline V gene (reference sequence). V gave up 2 bases and J gave up 0 bases, with 11 bases separating them. The CDR3 loop reads CASSIKERSSYNEQFF. In DNA, the CDR3 is TGTGCCAGTAGTATAAAGGAACGGAGCTCCTACAATGAGCAGTTCTTC. The full variable domain, with the rest looked up from reference TRBV19 and TRBJ2-1, is DGGITQSPKYLFRKEGQNVTLSCEQNLNHDAMYWYRQDPGQGLRLIYYSQIVNDFQKGDIAEGYSVSREKKESFPLTVTSAQKNPTAFYLCASSIKERSSYNEQFFGPGTRLTVL.

V is TRBV5-1 and J is TRBJ2-6, with TRBD1 identical over 8 bases. CDR1 and CDR2 (germline): SGHRS, YFSETQ. After removal of 3 bases from V and 2 bases from J, the junction contained 10 bases not matched to a gene. This CDR3 is 18 amino acids long. CDR3 in DNA: TGCGCCAGCAGCTCAGGGGGCACAGGGCCCGCTGGGGCCAACGTCCTGACTTTC. It specifies CASSSGGTGPAGANVLTF.

This clonotype was picked up a small number of times. J is TRBJ2-1 and V is TRBV20-1; 7 positions agree with TRBD2. Germline V lookup: CDR1 DFQATT, CDR2 SNEGSKA (reference sequence). The CDR3 is made up of 14 amino acids. Germline trimming cut 3 bases from V and 2 bases from J; bases unmatched to any gene: 4. The CDR3 region has the DNA TGCAGTGCTAGCGAGCTAGCGGCCTACAATGAGCAGTTCTTC. Protein: CSASELAAYNEQFF.

This clonotype appeared many times. This chain connects TRBV20-1 to TRBJ1-1, with D possibly being TRBD1 (6 bases). The CDR3 contains 13 residues. Germline V CDR1 and CDR2: DFQATT, SNEGSKA (reference sequence). V was clipped by 6 bases and J by 5 bases, with 16 bases between them. The CDR3 coding sequence is TGCAGTGCGGGGAACAGGGTAGGGACTGAAGCTTTCTTT. Amino acids: CSAGNRVGTEAFF.

V gene TRBV7-9 combines with J gene TRBJ1-1; D remains ambiguous. CDR3 size: 15 residues. Germline CDR1 SEHNR, CDR2 FQNEAQ (reference sequence). Deletions cut 5 bases from V and 6 bases from J, with 19 bases between. As DNA, the CDR3 is TGTGCCAGCAGCCTCTCGAGCCCAAGGTGGGCTGAAGCTTTCTTT. This codes for CASSLSSPRWAEAFF.

This clonotype was picked up many times. The J gene is TRBJ1-1, the V gene TRBV20-1, with TRBD1 as a possible D gene (6 bases). CDR3 length: 13 amino acids. The germline CDR1 and CDR2 sequences are DFQATT and SNEGSKA (reference sequence). This CDR3 is CRTGNPMNTEAFF. The CDR3 region has the DNA TGCAGAACAGGGAACCCCATGAACACTGAAGCTTTCTTT.

This clonotype was picked up many times. This chain connects TRBV7-2 to TRBJ2-7; D not resolved. CDR3 length: 13 amino acids. Trimming cost V 3 bases and J 1 base, with 7 bases left between them. The germline gives CDR1 SGHTA, CDR2 FQGNSA. CDR3 protein: CASSFLPSYEQYF. The CDR3 DNA reads as TGTGCCAGCAGCTTTCTTCCATCCTACGAGCAGTACTTC.

The chain links TRBV6-2 or TRBV6-3 to TRBJ2-7, with D possibly matching TRBD2 (5 bases). Trimming removed 2 bases from V and 2 bases from J, with 10 bases in between. Germline values: CDR1 MNHEY, CDR2 SVGEGT. This CDR3 spans 14 amino acids. CDR3 loop: CASSYGLFTYEQYF. The CDR3 DNA follows: TGTGCCAGCAGTTACGGACTCTTTACCTACGAGCAGTACTTC.

The table lists this clonotype with a few counts. The V call is TRBV7-9, the J call TRBJ2-5; 9 nucleotides line up with TRBD1. The CDR3 has 17 residues. Trimming at V came to 4 bases and at J to 4 bases, leaving 13 bases not matched to a gene. Germline V gene lookup returns CDR1 SEHNR and CDR2 FQNEAQ (reference sequence). The CDR3 protein is CASSSHPRDRVGETQYF. The DNA for the CDR3 is TGTGCCAGCAGCTCTCATCCAAGGGACAGGGTCGGAGAGACCCAGTACTTC.

This clonotype appeared many times. This CDR3 reads CSARDPYNEQFF. The CDR3 DNA reads as TGCAGTGCTAGAGACCCATATAATGAGCAGTTCTTC. The V and J genes are TRBV20-1 and TRBJ2-1, with D unresolved. The V end lost 0 bases, the J end lost 7 bases, and 7 bases lay between the germline ends. This CDR3 comprises 12 residues. Germline-derived CDR1 and CDR2 are DFQATT and SNEGSKA (reference sequence).

This clonotype was recorded at least ten times. The rearrangement links TRBV20-1 to TRBJ1-6; D is possibly TRBD1 (5 bases). This CDR3 has 13 amino acids. The V end lost 2 bases, the J end lost 10 bases, and 12 bases lay between the germline ends. Germline CDR1 is DFQATT and CDR2 is SNEGSKA (reference sequence). The chain's CDR3 is CSARLGGGSPLHF. CDR3 coding DNA: TGCAGTGCTAGACTCGGGGGGGGGTCACCCCTCCACTTT.

This clonotype was picked up many times. This chain joins TRBV20-1 and TRBJ2-4; D is ambiguous. This CDR3 region has 11 residues. Trimming pared 3 bases from V and 2 bases from J, leaving 2 bases between. Germline CDR1 and CDR2: DFQATT and SNEGSKA (reference sequence). CDR3 sequence (DNA): TGCAGTGCTAGTACCAAAAACATTCAGTACTTC. Encoded protein: CSASTKNIQYF.

As DNA, the CDR3 is TGCGCCAGCAGGAATAGCGCTTTGGCGTACCAAGAGACCCAGTACTTC. Residues: CASRNSALAYQETQYF. The J gene is TRBJ2-5, the V gene TRBV10-2; a weak D match, TRBD2 (5 bases). The germline V gene encodes CDR1 WSHSY and CDR2 SAAADI. This CDR3 is 16 amino acids long. Trimming pared 6 bases from V and 0 bases from J, leaving 17 bases between.

This clonotype occurred many times. The chain links TRBV12-3 or TRBV12-4 to TRBJ1-5, with D perhaps TRBD1 (5 bases). V was shortened by 1 base and J by 6 bases, with 13 bases between the two germline ends. The CDR3 runs to 15 residues. In nucleotides, the CDR3 is TGTGCCAGCAGTTTAGAGGCAGGCGGGGGTCAGCCCCAGCATTTT. Translating it yields CASSLEAGGGQPQHF.

The chain is built from TRBV6-5 and TRBJ1-6, with D unresolved. V lost 2 bases and J 6 bases, leaving 5 bases between the germline ends. This CDR3 comprises 13 residues. CDR1 is MNHEY, CDR2 SVGAGI, per germline. The CDR3 region is CASSYDPNSPLHF. The CDR3 DNA follows: TGTGCCAGCAGTTACGACCCTAATTCACCCCTCCACTTT.

This clonotype was recorded a few times. The CDR3 DNA reads TGCAGTGCTAGAGATGGGGGGGGCGCGGACTATGGCTACACCTTC. The encoded protein is CSARDGGGADYGYTF. The chain is built from TRBV20-1 and TRBJ1-2; D may be TRBD1 (6 bases). The CDR3 is made up of 15 amino acids. The germline gives CDR1 DFQATT, CDR2 SNEGSKA (reference sequence). Trimming took off 0 bases at V and 3 bases at J, with 14 bases between the two ends.